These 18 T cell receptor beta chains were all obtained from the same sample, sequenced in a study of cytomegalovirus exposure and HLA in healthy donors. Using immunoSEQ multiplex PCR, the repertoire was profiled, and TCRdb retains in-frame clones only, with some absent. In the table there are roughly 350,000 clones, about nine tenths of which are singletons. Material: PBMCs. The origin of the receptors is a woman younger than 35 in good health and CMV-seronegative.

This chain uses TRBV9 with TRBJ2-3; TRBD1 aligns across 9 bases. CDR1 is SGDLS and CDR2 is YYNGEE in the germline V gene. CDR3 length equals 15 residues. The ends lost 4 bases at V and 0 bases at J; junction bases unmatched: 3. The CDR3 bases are TGTGCCAGCAGCCTAGGGACAGGGAGCACAGATACGCAGTATTTT. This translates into CASSLGTGSTDTQYF.

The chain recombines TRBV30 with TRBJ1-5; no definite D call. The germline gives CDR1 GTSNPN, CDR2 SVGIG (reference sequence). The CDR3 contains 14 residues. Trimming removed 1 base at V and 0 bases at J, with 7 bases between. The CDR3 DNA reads TGTGCCTGGAGTGCTTCAGGTAGCAATCAGCCCCAGCATTTT. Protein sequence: CAWSASGSNQPQHF.

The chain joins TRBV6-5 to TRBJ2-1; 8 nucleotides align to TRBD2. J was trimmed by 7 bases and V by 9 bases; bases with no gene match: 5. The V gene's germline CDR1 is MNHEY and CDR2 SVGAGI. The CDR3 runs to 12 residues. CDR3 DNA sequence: TGTGCCAGTAGCGGGATCGATAATGAGCAGTTCTTC. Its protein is CASSGIDNEQFF.

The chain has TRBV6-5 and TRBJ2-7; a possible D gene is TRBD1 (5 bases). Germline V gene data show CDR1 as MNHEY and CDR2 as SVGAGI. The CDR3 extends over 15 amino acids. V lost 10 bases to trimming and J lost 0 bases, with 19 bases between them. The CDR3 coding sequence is TGTGCCACAAAAGAAGACAGTATAAACTCCTACGAGCAGTACTTC. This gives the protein CATKEDSINSYEQYF.

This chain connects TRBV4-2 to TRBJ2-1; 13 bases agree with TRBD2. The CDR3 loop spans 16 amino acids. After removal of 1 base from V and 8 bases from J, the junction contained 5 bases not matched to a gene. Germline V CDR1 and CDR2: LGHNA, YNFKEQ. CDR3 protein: CASSQGTSGSKYEQFF. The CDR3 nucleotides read TGTGCCAGCAGCCAAGGGACTAGCGGGAGCAAGTATGAGCAGTTCTTC.

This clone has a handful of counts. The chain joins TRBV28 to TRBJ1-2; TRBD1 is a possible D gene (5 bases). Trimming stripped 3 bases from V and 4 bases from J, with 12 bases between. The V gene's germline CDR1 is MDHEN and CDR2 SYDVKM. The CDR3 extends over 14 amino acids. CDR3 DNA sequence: TGTGCCAGCAGTTTTAACCAGGGAGGCTATGGCTACACCTTC. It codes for CASSFNQGGYGYTF.

CDR3 sequence (DNA): TGTGCCAGCAGCCAGGAAGGACAGGGGCTATACACCGGGGAGCTGTTTTTT. This sequence encodes CASSQEGQGLYTGELFF. V usage is TRBV4-2 and J usage is TRBJ2-2; 9 bases align to TRBD1. Per the germline V gene, CDR1 is LGHNA and CDR2 is YNFKEQ. This CDR3 is built from 17 residues. J lost 3 bases, V lost 3 bases, and 8 bases had no gene match.

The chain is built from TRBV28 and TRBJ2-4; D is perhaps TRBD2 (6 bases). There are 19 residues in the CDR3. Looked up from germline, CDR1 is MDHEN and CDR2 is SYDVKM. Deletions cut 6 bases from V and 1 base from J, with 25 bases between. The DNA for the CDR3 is TGTGCCAGCAGCCCGGGACTTAGGGCCCGCCGGGGGGCCAAAAACATTCAGTACTTC. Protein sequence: CASSPGLRARRGAKNIQYF. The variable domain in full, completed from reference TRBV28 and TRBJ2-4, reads DVKVTQSSRYLVKRTGEKVFLECVQDMDHENMFWYRQDPGLGLRLIYFSYDVKMKEKGDIPEGYSVSREKKERFSLILESASTNQTSMYLCASSPGLRARRGAKNIQYFGAGTRLSVL.

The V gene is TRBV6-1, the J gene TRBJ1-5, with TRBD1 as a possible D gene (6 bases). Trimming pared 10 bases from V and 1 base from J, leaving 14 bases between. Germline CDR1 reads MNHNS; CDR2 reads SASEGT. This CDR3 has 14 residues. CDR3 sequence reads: CAIRGGPSNQPQHF. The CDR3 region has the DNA TGTGCCATTAGGGGGGGCCCAAGCAATCAGCCCCAGCATTTT.

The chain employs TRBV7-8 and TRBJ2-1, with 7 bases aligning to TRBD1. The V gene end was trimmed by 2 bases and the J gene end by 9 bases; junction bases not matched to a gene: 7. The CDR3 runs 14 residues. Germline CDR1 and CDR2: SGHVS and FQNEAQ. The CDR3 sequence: CASSLLGDRLEQFF. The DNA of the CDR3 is TGTGCCAGCAGCTTATTGGGGGACAGACTTGAGCAGTTCTTC.

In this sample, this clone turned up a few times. The CDR3 DNA reads TGCGCCAGCAGCCCCGACCCAGGGGGCGCCGGCGGGGAGCTGTTTTTT. This translates into CASSPDPGGAGGELFF. The chain links TRBV5-1 to TRBJ2-2; 8 bases are a match to TRBD1. Germline V gene sequence: CDR1 SGHRS, CDR2 YFSETQ. The CDR3 extends over 16 amino acids. With V trimmed by 4 bases and J by 7 bases, 12 bases remained unmatched.

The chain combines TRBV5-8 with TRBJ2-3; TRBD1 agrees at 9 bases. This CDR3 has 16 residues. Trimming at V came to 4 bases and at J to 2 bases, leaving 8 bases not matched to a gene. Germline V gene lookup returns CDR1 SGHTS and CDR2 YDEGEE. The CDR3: CASSLPGQGYTDTQYF. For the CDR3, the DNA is TGTGCCAGCAGCCTACCGGGACAGGGATACACAGATACGCAGTATTTT.

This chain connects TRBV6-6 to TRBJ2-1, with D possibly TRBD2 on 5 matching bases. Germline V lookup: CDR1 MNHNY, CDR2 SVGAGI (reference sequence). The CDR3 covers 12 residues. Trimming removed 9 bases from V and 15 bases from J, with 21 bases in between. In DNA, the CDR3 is TGTGCCAGTGCCAGAACCATTACGGGGTGGTTCTTC. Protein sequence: CASARTITGWFF.

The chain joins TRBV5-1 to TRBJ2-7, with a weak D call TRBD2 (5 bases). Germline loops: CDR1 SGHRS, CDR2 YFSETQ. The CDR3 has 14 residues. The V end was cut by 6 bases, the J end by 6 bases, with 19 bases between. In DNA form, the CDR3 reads TGCGCCAGCACCGGAGGTTGGGGTGAGCGCGAGCAGTACTTC. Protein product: CASTGGWGEREQYF.

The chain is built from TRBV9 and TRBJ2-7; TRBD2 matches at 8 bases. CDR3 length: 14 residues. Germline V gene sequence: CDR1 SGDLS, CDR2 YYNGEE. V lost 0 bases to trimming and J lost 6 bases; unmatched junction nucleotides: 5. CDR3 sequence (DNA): TGTGCCAGCAGCGTAGCTCCAGCGGGAGCCGAGCAGTACTTC. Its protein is CASSVAPAGAEQYF.

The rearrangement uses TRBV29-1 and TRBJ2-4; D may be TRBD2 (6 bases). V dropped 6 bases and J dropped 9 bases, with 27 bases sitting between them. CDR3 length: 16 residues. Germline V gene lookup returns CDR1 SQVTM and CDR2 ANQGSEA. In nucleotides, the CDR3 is TGCAGCGTGCGACGCGGGGACGCAGCCTCATTGGGCATTCAGTACTTC. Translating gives CSVRRGDAASLGIQYF.

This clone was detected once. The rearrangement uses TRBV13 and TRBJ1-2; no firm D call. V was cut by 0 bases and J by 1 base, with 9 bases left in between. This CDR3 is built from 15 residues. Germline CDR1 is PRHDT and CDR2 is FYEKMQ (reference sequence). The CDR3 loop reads CASSLGPTGNYGYTF. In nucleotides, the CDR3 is TGTGCCAGCAGCTTAGGGCCCACGGGTAACTATGGCTACACCTTC.

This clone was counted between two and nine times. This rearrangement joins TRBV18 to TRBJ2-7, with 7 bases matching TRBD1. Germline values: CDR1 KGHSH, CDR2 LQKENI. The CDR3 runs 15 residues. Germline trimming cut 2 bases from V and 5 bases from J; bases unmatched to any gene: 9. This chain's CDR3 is CASSPRAGGADEQYF. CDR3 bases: TGTGCCAGCTCACCAAGGGCAGGGGGAGCGGACGAGCAGTACTTC.